This TCR beta chain was sequenced for a study of tumor and adjacent non-tumor tissue in lung cancer. Study background: Samples averaged about 4.17 million productive TCRbeta reads each.

Whole-study results and caveats: Higher tumor TCR diversity was associated with shorter survival. In normal lung, the top 100 clones were significantly more dominant than in tumor.

A modified ARM-PCR protocol with three rounds of nested PCR amplified TCRbeta. TCRdb used MiXCR to reprocess the multiplex PCR reads, holding one entry per CDR3 protein. The sample has about 48,000 distinct CDR3 sequences, roughly 60% seen once. Concerning this clonotype: Its antigen is not identified.

CDR1 and CDR2 (germline): MNHNY, SVGAGI (reference sequence). Unmatched junction bases numbered 11, after V lost 7 bases and J lost 7 bases. This CDR3 comprises 14 residues. The template was RNA from unsorted bulk tissue. More than 3 cm separated this lung sample from the edge of the tumor. The chain joins TRBV6-6 to TRBJ1-2, with 8 positions matching TRBD1. The origin of this receptor is a woman aged 70 to 79 with non-small cell lung cancer. Sequencing was performed on distant non-tumor lung tissue. DNA of the CDR3: TGTGCCAGCAACACCAGGACAGGGCGGTGTGGCTACACCTTC. Residues: CASNTRTGRCGYTF.